Below, 31 T cell receptor beta chains from the same sample are listed, as sequenced in a study of T-cell reconstitution after alpha-beta-depleted transplantation in children (dated by TCRdb to about 2016). Library preparation was by PCR. The sequencing machine was an Illumina HiSeq 2500. TCR libraries were prepared with molecular barcoding, using unique molecular identifiers to normalize TCRbeta repertoire quantification. In-frame beta chains were kept once TCRdb had trimmed the public reads at Q25 with fastp and called clones with MiXCR. Each CDR3 protein appears once, grouped with its most common genes and DNA. Counted in this sample were about 440,000 distinct CDR3 sequences; 43% of them appeared once. Jointly, the top ten make up 25% to 30% of the sample. Interpreted using the paper, the treatment or condition label stands for: allogeneic hematopoietic cell transplantation with graft depleted of TCRalphabeta T cells and CD19 B cells.

The sequencing here drew on PBMCs, taken before TCRalphabeta/CD19-depleted stem cell transplant. The receptors originated from a girl aged 2 to 9 with aplastic anemia, due to receive a stem cell transplant.

The table lists this clonotype with a few counts. V and J are TRBV18 and TRBJ2-7; TRBD2 might be the D (5 bases). The germline V and J ends were trimmed by 3 bases and 4 bases, with 13 bases remaining between them. CDR3 size: 14 residues. Germline CDR1 KGHSH, CDR2 LQKENI. CDR3 coding DNA: TGTGCCAGCTCACCCCTCGGCTGGGAGTACGAGCAGTACTTC. It yields the protein CASSPLGWEYEQYF. The variable domain in full, with the rest retrieved from reference TRBV18 and TRBJ2-7, is NAGVMQNPRHLVRRRGQEARLRCSPMKGHSHVYWYRQLPEEGLKFMVYLQKENIIDESGMPKERFSAEFPKEGPSILRIQQVVRGDSAAYFCASSPLGWEYEQYFGPGTRLTVT.

The CDR3 DNA reads TGCGCCAGCAGCCCGGGACATATGAACACTGAAGCTTTCTTT. Residues: CASSPGHMNTEAFF. The chain couples TRBV5-1 to TRBJ1-1; D might be TRBD1 (6 bases). V dropped 4 bases and J dropped 0 bases, with 10 bases sitting between them. Looked up from germline, CDR1 is SGHRS and CDR2 is YFSETQ. CDR3 size: 14 residues.

This clonotype was counted between two and nine times. The chain links TRBV6-5 to TRBJ1-1, with 9 bases identical to TRBD1. CDR1 is MNHEY, CDR2 SVGAGI, per germline. CDR3 length: 14 residues. The junction had 3 bases not matched to a gene; V was cut back by 2 bases and J by 5 bases. Written as DNA, the CDR3 is TGTGCCAGCAGTTACGTGACAGGGGGAACTGAAGCTTTCTTT. Protein: CASSYVTGGTEAFF.

This clonotype has a handful of counts. This sequence joins TRBV9 and TRBJ2-1; 8 bases are shared with TRBD2. The germline gives CDR1 SGDLS, CDR2 YYNGEE. The CDR3 runs 15 residues. Unmatched junction bases numbered 2, after V lost 0 bases and J lost 3 bases. CDR3 region: CASSVDSGVYNEQFF. In nucleotides, the CDR3 is TGTGCCAGCAGCGTAGATAGCGGGGTCTACAATGAGCAGTTCTTC.

In the case of this clonotype: A read error may explain this, as a much larger clone is one base away. The rearrangement joins TRBV6-5 to TRBJ1-1; D remains unclear. Germline V gives CDR1 MNHEY, CDR2 SVGAGI. The CDR3 loop spans 13 amino acids. CDR3 loop: CASSYSTNSEAFF. The CDR3 nucleotides read TGTGCCAGCAGTTACTCGACGAACTCTGAAGCTTTCTTT.

J is TRBJ2-3 and V is TRBV5-5, with 11 bases matching TRBD2. V was clipped by 2 bases and J by 2 bases; unmatched bases: 7. The germline V gene has CDR1 SGHKS and CDR2 YYEKEE (reference sequence). The length of the CDR3 is 17 residues. Written as DNA, the CDR3 is TGTGCCAGCAGCTTCCTAGCGGGAGGTAGGGACACAGATACGCAGTATTTT. Translation: CASSFLAGGRDTDTQYF.

The gene calls are TRBV5-1 and TRBJ2-7; a weak D match, TRBD1 (5 bases). The V gene's germline CDR1 is SGHRS and CDR2 YFSETQ. This CDR3 comprises 15 residues. V was trimmed by 1 base and J by 3 bases, leaving 14 bases between them. CDR3 bases: TGCGCCAGCAGCTTGCAGGGTGCGAGATGCTACGAGCAGTACTTC. Translating it yields CASSLQGARCYEQYF.

This clonotype was found many times. One end of the junction does not line up with germline, which may come from a read error. The genes are TRBV7-2 and TRBJ2-1; D might be TRBD2 (6 bases). CDR1 and CDR2 (germline): SGHTA, FQGNSA. The CDR3 sequence is 15 residues long. As DNA, the CDR3 is TGTGCCAGCAGCCTAGCGTTTGCAGCCTACAATGAGCAGTTCTTC. It codes for CASSLAFAAYNEQFF. Full variable domain (rest looked up from reference TRBV7-2 and TRBJ2-1): GAGVSQSPSNKVTEKGKDVELRCDPISGHTALYWYRQSLGQGLEFLIYFQGNSAPDKSGLPSDRFSAERTGGSVSTLTIQRTQQEDSAVYLCASSLAFAAYNEQFFGPGTRLTVL.

V gene TRBV29-1 combines with J gene TRBJ2-6; D assignment may be TRBD1 or TRBD2 (6 bases each). Trimming removed 4 bases at V and 0 bases at J, with 13 bases between. The CDR3 covers 16 residues. The germline CDR1 and CDR2 sequences are SQVTM and ANQGSEA. The CDR3 loop is CSVGQAGSSGANVLTF. The CDR3 nucleotides read TGCAGCGTTGGACAGGCCGGGAGCTCTGGGGCCAACGTCCTGACTTTC.

The CDR3: CSAPDRSSYNEQFF. The CDR3 bases are TGCAGTGCTCCGGACAGGAGCTCCTACAATGAGCAGTTCTTC. V and J are TRBV20-1 and TRBJ2-1; 7 nucleotides match TRBD1. Germline CDR1 reads DFQATT; CDR2 reads SNEGSKA (reference sequence). V was pared by 5 bases and J by 0 bases, with 4 bases of the junction left unmatched. CDR3 length equals 14 residues.

This clonotype was observed at least ten times. V and J are TRBV20-1 and TRBJ2-1, with 14 bases identical to TRBD2. CDR3 length: 16 amino acids. V dropped 6 bases and J dropped 7; count of bases not matched to a gene: 11. CDR1 DFQATT and CDR2 SNEGSKA come from the germline V gene (reference sequence). The DNA for the CDR3 is TGCAGTGCGCTAGGGGGACTAGCGGGAGTGAGAAATGAGCAGTTCTTC. Translating gives CSALGGLAGVRNEQFF.

As to this clonotype: A much larger clonotype is one base distant, so this may be a read error. V gene TRBV7-2 combines with J gene TRBJ2-2; the D gene is possibly TRBD2 (5 bases). The germline V gene has CDR1 SGHTA and CDR2 FQGNSA. The CDR3 consists of 16 residues. The CDR3 bases are TGTCCCAGCAGCTTAGGCGATAGGAGGTCCACCGGGGAGCTGTTTTTT. Its translation is CPSSLGDRRSTGELFF.

This clonotype occurred a few times. This chain uses TRBV7-2 with TRBJ2-6, with TRBD1 matching 10 bases. V was clipped by 4 bases and J by 4 bases; unmatched bases: 4. This CDR3 is built from 16 residues. Germline V gives CDR1 SGHTA, CDR2 FQGNSA. The CDR3 DNA sequence: TGTGCCAGCAGCTCAGACAGGGGGCCAGGGGCCAACGTCCTGACTTTC. Its translation: CASSSDRGPGANVLTF.

The chain uses TRBV5-1 and TRBJ2-7, with 14 bases lining up with TRBD2. The CDR3 consists of 15 residues. Germline lookup yields CDR1 SGHRS and CDR2 YFSETQ. Trimming cost V 0 bases and J 4 bases; bases outside gene matches: 0. The CDR3 DNA reads as TGCGCCAGCAGCTTGGGGACTAGCGGGAGGTACGAGCAGTACTTC. Protein product: CASSLGTSGRYEQYF.

This clonotype was counted between two and nine times. V is TRBV7-2 and J is TRBJ2-2; 8 bases map to TRBD2. Germline-derived CDR1 and CDR2 are SGHTA and FQGNSA. The CDR3 is 16 amino acids. Trimming took 1 base from V and 6 from J; bases not matched to a gene: 7. CDR3 bases: TGTGCCAGCAGCTTAGTGAGCGGGAGTAGTTCCGGGGAGCTGTTTTTT. Translation gives CASSLVSGSSSGELFF.

This clonotype was counted at least ten times. The chain employs TRBV11-2 and TRBJ2-2; 10 bases match TRBD2. Trimming took 0 bases from V and 5 from J; bases not matched to a gene: 3. Germline CDR1 reads SGHAT; CDR2 reads FQNNGV. This CDR3 is 16 amino acids long. The CDR3 coding sequence is TGTGCCAGCAGCTTAGATCTAGCGGGAGTTACCGGGGAGCTGTTTTTT. This translates into CASSLDLAGVTGELFF.

The genes are TRBV11-3 and TRBJ2-3, with 10 bases identical to TRBD2. Trimming at V came to 1 base and at J to 6 bases, leaving 7 bases not matched to a gene. The CDR3 spans 16 residues. The germline V gene encodes CDR1 SGHNT and CDR2 YENEEA. DNA of the CDR3: TGTGCCAGCAGCTTAGGCCTAGCGGGAGAGGCTGATACGCAGTATTTT. It encodes CASSLGLAGEADTQYF.

The genes are TRBV5-1 and TRBJ1-1; D is undetermined. The CDR3 spans 13 residues. The germline V gene encodes CDR1 SGHRS and CDR2 YFSETQ. V was shortened by 7 bases and J by 4 bases, with 14 bases between the two germline ends. In DNA form, the CDR3 reads TGCGCCAGCTCGAAGGGCTGGACCACTGAAGCTTTCTTT. It codes for CASSKGWTTEAFF.

This clonotype was picked up a small number of times. V usage is TRBV20-1 and J usage is TRBJ2-1; D is perhaps TRBD1 (8 bases). Trimming pared 0 bases from V and 9 bases from J, leaving 18 bases between. This CDR3 comprises 15 residues. CDR1 and CDR2 (germline): DFQATT, SNEGSKA (reference sequence). The CDR3 protein is CSARDPTGGGSEQFF. For the CDR3, the DNA is TGCAGTGCTAGAGATCCCACAGGGGGGGGAAGTGAGCAGTTCTTC.

The chain couples TRBV20-1 to TRBJ2-2; D may be TRBD1 (6 bases). The V end lost 3 bases, the J end lost 13 bases, and 21 bases lay between the germline ends. There are 14 residues in the CDR3. CDR1 and CDR2 from the germline V gene are DFQATT and SNEGSKA (reference sequence). In nucleotides, the CDR3 is TGCAGTGCTAGCCCCCCAGGTGGACAGAGCGTGCTGTTTTTT. Its protein is CSASPPGGQSVLFF.

In DNA form, the CDR3 reads TGTGCCAGCTCACCAGGGAGGGAGGACACCGGGGAGCTGTTTTTT. It specifies CASSPGREDTGELFF. The genes are TRBV18 and TRBJ2-2; TRBD2 agrees at 7 bases. V shed 2 bases, J shed 3 bases, and the junction held 3 bases outside the gene matches. The CDR3 consists of 15 residues. CDR1 and CDR2 (germline): KGHSH, LQKENI. Together with reference TRBV18 and TRBJ2-2, the CDR3 gives the full variable domain: NAGVMQNPRHLVRRRGQEARLRCSPMKGHSHVYWYRQLPEEGLKFMVYLQKENIIDESGMPKERFSAEFPKEGPSILRIQQVVRGDSAAYFCASSPGREDTGELFFGEGSRLTVL.

The V and J genes are TRBV20-1 and TRBJ2-1; 12 bases align to TRBD2. The V and J ends lost 4 bases and 0 bases, in that order; junction bases with no gene match: 7. In germline, CDR1 is DFQATT, CDR2 SNEGSKA (reference sequence). The CDR3 sequence is 17 residues long. In nucleotides, the CDR3 is TGCAGTGCTACGGGACTAGCGGGCCAAGTCTCCTACAATGAGCAGTTCTTC. Amino acids: CSATGLAGQVSYNEQFF.

V gene TRBV28 combines with J gene TRBJ2-1, with 7 positions matching TRBD2. This CDR3 comprises 15 residues. CDR1 is MDHEN, CDR2 SYDVKM, per germline. V shed 6 bases, J shed 9 bases, and the junction held 14 bases outside the gene matches. The CDR3 region has the DNA TGTGCCAGCAGCCGGACCGGGACTACATACGGTGAGCAGTTCTTC. It is translated as CASSRTGTTYGEQFF.

The CDR3, as DNA: TGTGCCAGCAAGGTGCGGGGGGGCGCAGAGACCCAGTACTTC. Its protein product is CASKVRGGAETQYF. V and J are TRBV2 and TRBJ2-5, with 9 bases matching TRBD2. V dropped 7 bases and J dropped 4; count of bases not matched to a gene: 7. The CDR3 extends over 14 amino acids. Germline CDR1 reads SNHLY; CDR2 reads FYNNEI.

This clonotype was seen only once. The J gene is TRBJ2-3, the V gene TRBV20-1; possibly TRBD2 for D (6 bases). V was cut by 6 bases and J by 0 bases, with 13 bases left in between. Germline-derived CDR1 and CDR2 are DFQATT and SNEGSKA (reference sequence). The CDR3 loop spans 14 amino acids. The CDR3 bases are TGCAGTGCGTCGGGACTCCCTAGCACAGATACGCAGTATTTT. Protein: CSASGLPSTDTQYF.

This clonotype was seen ten or more times. V is TRBV20-1 and J is TRBJ2-2, with 7 bases matching TRBD1. Germline V CDR1 and CDR2: DFQATT, SNEGSKA (reference sequence). The CDR3 is 16 amino acids. The junction had 11 bases not matched to a gene; V was cut back by 6 bases and J by 1 base. CDR3: CSAAGGQQMNTGELFF. CDR3 nucleotide sequence: TGCAGTGCGGCTGGGGGACAGCAGATGAACACCGGGGAGCTGTTTTTT.

Only a few counts were recorded for this clonotype. The J gene is TRBJ2-3, the V gene TRBV4-1; 12 bases line up with TRBD2. The trim removed 4 bases at V and 0 bases at J, leaving 11 bases unmatched. The CDR3 is 19 amino acids. CDR1 is MGHRA and CDR2 is YSYEKL in the germline V gene. CDR3 DNA: TGCGCCAGCAGCCTCGGACTAGCGGGAATAATGGGGAGCACAGATACGCAGTATTTT. As protein: CASSLGLAGIMGSTDTQYF.

The chain recombines TRBV3-1 with TRBJ2-7, with 12 bases lining up with TRBD2. The CDR3 is 17 residues long. Germline lookup yields CDR1 LGHDT and CDR2 YNNKEL (reference sequence). V was pared by 0 bases and J by 1 base, with 4 bases of the junction left unmatched. CDR3 DNA: TGTGCCAGCAGCCAAGATGTTGGACTAGCGGGATCCTACGAGCAGTACTTC. Its translation is CASSQDVGLAGSYEQYF.

V gene TRBV20-1 combines with J gene TRBJ2-1, with 8 bases identical to TRBD1. This CDR3 is 14 amino acids long. Germline assignment: CDR1 DFQATT and CDR2 SNEGSKA (reference sequence). Trimming cost V 4 bases and J 4 bases; bases outside gene matches: 6. CDR3 nucleotides: TGCAGTGCTAAGGACAGGGTGCTTTACAATGAGCAGTTCTTC. This sequence encodes CSAKDRVLYNEQFF.

This clonotype was seen a single time. This chain uses TRBV29-1 with TRBJ2-1, with 9 bases fitting TRBD2. Germline loops: CDR1 SQVTM, CDR2 ANQGSEA. With V trimmed by 6 bases and J by 6 bases, 9 bases remained unmatched. The CDR3 length is 14 residues. The CDR3 DNA follows: TGCAGCGTCCGCCCGAGGCGGGAGGGCAATGAGCAGTTCTTC. Translation gives CSVRPRREGNEQFF.

This chain links TRBV19 with TRBJ2-7, with D perhaps TRBD2 (6 bases). V shed 3 bases and J shed 0 bases, with 9 bases lying between them. CDR3 length equals 14 residues. Germline CDR1 is LNHDA and CDR2 is SQIVND (reference sequence). The CDR3 nucleotides read TGTGCCAGTAGTATCCGGCGGGACTCCTACGAGCAGTACTTC. It translates to CASSIRRDSYEQYF.